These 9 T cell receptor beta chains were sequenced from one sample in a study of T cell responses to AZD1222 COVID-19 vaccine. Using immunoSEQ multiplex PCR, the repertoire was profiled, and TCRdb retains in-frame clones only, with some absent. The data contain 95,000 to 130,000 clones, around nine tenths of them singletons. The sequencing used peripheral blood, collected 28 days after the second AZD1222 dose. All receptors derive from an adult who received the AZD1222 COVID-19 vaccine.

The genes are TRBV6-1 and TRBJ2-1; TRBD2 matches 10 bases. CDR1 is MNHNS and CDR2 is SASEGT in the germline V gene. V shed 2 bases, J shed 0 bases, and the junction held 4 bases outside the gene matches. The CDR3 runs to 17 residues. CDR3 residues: CASSETLAGASYNEQFF. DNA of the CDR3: TGTGCCAGCAGTGAAACTCTAGCGGGAGCCTCCTACAATGAGCAGTTCTTC.

The DNA for the CDR3 is TGTGCCAGCTCACCACCGGGGAACTATGGCTACACCTTC. It translates to CASSPPGNYGYTF. This rearrangement joins TRBV18 to TRBJ1-2; D gene unclear. CDR1 is KGHSH, CDR2 LQKENI, per germline. The CDR3 has 13 residues. The V end was cut by 0 bases, the J end by 2 bases, with 4 bases between. Together with reference TRBV18 and TRBJ1-2, the CDR3 gives the full variable domain: NAGVMQNPRHLVRRRGQEARLRCSPMKGHSHVYWYRQLPEEGLKFMVYLQKENIIDESGMPKERFSAEFPKEGPSILRIQQVVRGDSAAYFCASSPPGNYGYTFGSGTRLTVV.

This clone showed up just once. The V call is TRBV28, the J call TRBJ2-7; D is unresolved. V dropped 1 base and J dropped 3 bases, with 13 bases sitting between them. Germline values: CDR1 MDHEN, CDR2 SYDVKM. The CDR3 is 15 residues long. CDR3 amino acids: CASSLSGPTLYEQYF. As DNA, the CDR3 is TGTGCCAGCAGTTTATCTGGCCCGACCCTCTACGAGCAGTACTTC.

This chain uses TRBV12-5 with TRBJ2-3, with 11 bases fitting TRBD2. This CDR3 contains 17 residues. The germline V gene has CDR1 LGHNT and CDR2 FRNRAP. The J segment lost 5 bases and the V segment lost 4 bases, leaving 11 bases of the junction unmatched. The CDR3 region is CASGSGTSGRGIDTQYF. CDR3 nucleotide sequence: TGTGCTAGTGGTTCCGGGACTAGCGGCAGAGGGATAGATACGCAGTATTTT. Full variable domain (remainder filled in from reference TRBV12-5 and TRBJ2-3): DARVTQTPRHKVTEMGQEVTMRCQPILGHNTVFWYRQTMMQGLELLAYFRNRAPLDDSGMPKDRFSAEMPDATLATLKIQPSEPRDSAVYFCASGSGTSGRGIDTQYFGPGTRLTVL.

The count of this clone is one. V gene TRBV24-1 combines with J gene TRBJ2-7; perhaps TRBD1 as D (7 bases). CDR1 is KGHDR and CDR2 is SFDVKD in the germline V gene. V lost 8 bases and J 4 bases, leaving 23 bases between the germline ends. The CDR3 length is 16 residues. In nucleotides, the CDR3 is TGTGCCACCATCCGGCAGGGGGGACTCCGCCGATACGAGCAGTACTTC. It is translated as CATIRQGGLRRYEQYF.

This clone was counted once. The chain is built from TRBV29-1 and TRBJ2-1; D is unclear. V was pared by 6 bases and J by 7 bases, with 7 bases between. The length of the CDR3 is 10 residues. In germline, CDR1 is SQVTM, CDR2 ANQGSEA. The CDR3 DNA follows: TGCAGCGTCAGAATTAATGAGCAGTTCTTC. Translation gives CSVRINEQFF.

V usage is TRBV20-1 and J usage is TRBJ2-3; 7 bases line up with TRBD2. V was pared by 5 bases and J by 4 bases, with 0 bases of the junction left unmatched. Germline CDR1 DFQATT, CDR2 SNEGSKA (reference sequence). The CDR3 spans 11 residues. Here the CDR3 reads CSAGLADTQYF. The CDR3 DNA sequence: TGCAGTGCTGGACTAGCAGATACGCAGTATTTT.

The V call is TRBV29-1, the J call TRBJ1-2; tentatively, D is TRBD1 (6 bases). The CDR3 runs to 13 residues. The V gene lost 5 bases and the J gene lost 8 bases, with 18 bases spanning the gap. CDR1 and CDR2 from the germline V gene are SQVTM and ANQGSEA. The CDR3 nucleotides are TGCAGCGTTCAGAAGGACAGTCCGTTCGGCTACACCTTC. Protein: CSVQKDSPFGYTF.

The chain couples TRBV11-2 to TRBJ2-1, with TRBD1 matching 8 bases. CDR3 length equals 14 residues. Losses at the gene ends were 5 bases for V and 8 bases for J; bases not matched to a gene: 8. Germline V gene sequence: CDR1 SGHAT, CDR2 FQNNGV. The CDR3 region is CASSPDRVVDEQFF. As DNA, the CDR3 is TGTGCCAGCAGCCCGGACAGGGTGGTAGATGAGCAGTTCTTC.